This TCR beta chain appears in the sequencing data of a study of T-cell reconstitution after alpha-beta-depleted transplantation in children. The CDR3 length is 13 residues. Trimming removed 8 bases at V and 0 bases at J, with 5 bases between. Unique molecular identifiers were incorporated during preparation of the TCRbeta library. TCRdb recomputed calls from the PCR reads with MiXCR, one row per CDR3 protein. The sample lists 400,000 to 500,000 distinct CDR3 sequences; 11% were seen once. The receptor was isolated from a human donor who donated a stem cell graft to a child with acute myeloid leukemia. The material was PBMCs from the stem cell graft donor, obtained from the stem cell graft. The chain recombines TRBV12-3 or TRBV12-4 with TRBJ2-6; D is unresolved. The CDR3 sequence: CASQVSGANVLTF. In DNA, the CDR3 is TGTGCCAGCCAAGTCTCTGGGGCCAACGTCCTGACTTTC.